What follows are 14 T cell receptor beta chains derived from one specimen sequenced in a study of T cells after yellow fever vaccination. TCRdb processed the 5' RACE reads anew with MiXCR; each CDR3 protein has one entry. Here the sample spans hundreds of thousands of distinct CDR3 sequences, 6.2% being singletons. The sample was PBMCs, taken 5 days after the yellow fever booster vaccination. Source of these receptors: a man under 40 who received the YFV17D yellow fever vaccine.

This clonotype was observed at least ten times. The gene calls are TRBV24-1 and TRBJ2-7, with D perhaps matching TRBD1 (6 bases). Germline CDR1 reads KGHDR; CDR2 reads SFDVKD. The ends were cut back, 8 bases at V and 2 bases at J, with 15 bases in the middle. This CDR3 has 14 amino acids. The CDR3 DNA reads TGTGCCACCATGGACAGCCGCAAACCCTACGAGCAGTACTTC. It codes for CATMDSRKPYEQYF.

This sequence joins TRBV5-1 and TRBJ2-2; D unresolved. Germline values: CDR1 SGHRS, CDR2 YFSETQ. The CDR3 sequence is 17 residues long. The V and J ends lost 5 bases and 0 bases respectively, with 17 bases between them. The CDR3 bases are TGCGCCAGCAGTAAGGGCCCTAATTACCCGAACACCGGGGAGCTGTTTTTT. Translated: CASSKGPNYPNTGELFF.

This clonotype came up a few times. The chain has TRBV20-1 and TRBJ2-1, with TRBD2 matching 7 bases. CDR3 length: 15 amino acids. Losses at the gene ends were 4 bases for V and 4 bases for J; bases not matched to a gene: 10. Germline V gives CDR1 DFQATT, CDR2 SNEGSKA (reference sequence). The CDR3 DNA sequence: TGCAGTGCTAACCCCGAGACTAGCTTATACAATGAGCAGTTCTTC. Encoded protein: CSANPETSLYNEQFF.

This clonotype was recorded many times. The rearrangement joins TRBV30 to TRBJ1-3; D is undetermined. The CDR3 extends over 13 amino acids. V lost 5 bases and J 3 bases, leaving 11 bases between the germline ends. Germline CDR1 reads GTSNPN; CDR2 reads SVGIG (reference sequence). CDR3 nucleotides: TGTGCCTGGGGAAGGACGGGTGGAAACACCATATATTTT. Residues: CAWGRTGGNTIYF.

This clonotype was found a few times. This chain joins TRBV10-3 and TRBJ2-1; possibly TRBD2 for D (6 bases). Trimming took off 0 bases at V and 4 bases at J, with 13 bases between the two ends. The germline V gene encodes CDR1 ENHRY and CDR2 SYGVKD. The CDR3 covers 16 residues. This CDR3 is CAISESGEEGYNEQFF. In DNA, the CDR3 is TGTGCCATCAGTGAGTCGGGGGAGGAAGGTTACAATGAGCAGTTCTTC.

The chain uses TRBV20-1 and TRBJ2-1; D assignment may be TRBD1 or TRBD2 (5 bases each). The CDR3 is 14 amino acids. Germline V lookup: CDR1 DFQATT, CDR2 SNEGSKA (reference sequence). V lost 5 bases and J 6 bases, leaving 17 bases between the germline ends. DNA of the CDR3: TGCAGTGCTCATCTAGCATCTAGGGGCAATGAGCAGTTCTTC. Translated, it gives CSAHLASRGNEQFF.

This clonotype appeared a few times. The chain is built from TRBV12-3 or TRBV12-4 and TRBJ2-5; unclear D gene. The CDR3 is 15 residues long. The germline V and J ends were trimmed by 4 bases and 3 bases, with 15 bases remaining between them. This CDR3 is CASSSHLLSKETQYF. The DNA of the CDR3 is TGTGCCAGCAGTTCCCACCTACTGTCGAAAGAGACCCAGTACTTC.

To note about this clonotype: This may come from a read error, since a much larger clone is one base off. The CDR3 region is CASSPFAVSDNEAFF. The CDR3 bases are TGTGCCAGCTCACCATTCGCTGTAAGCGACAACGAAGCTTTCTTT. J is TRBJ1-1 and V is TRBV18; no firm D call. The CDR3 covers 15 residues. Trimming took 2 bases from V and 8 from J, leaving 18 bases between them. Per germline, CDR1 KGHSH and CDR2 LQKENI.

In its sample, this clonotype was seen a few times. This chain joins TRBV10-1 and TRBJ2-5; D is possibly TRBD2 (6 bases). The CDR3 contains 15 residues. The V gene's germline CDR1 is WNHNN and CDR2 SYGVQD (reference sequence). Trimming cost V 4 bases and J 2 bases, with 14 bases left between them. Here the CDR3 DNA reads TGCGCCAGCAGTGGCGGTGCGGGGCTACAAGAGACCCAGTACTTC. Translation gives CASSGGAGLQETQYF.

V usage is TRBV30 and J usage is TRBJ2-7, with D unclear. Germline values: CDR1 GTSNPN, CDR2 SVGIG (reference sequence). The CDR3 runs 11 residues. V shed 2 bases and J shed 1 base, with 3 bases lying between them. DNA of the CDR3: TGTGCCTGGAGTCTGTCCTACGAGCAGTACTTC. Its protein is CAWSLSYEQYF. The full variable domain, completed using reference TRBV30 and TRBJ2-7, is SQTIHQWPATLVQPVGSPLSLECTVEGTSNPNLYWYRQAAGRGLQLLFYSVGIGQISSEVPQNLSASRPQDRQFILSSKKLLLSDSGFYLCAWSLSYEQYFGPGTRLTVT.

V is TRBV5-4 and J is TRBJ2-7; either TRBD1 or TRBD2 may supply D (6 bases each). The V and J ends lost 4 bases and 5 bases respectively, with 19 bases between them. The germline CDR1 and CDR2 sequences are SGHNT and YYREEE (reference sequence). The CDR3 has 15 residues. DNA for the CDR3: TGTGCCAGCAGCCACGGTGGGGGGCCTCGGAACGAGCAGTACTTC. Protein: CASSHGGGPRNEQYF.

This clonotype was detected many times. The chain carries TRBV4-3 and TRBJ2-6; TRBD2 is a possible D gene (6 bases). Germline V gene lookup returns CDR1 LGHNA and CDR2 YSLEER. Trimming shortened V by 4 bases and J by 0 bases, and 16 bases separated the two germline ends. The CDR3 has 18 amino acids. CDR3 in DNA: TGCGCCAGCAGCCCTGAGGGAGCGGGCCCCTCTGGGGCCAACGTCCTGACTTTC. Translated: CASSPEGAGPSGANVLTF.

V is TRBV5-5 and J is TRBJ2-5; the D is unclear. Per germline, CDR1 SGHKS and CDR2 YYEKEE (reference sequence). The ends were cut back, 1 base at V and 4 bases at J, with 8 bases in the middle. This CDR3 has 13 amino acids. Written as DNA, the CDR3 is TGTGCCAGCAGCTTGCCTGACCGAGAGACCCAGTACTTC. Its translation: CASSLPDRETQYF. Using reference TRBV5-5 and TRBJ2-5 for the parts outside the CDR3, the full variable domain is DAGVTQSPTHLIKTRGQQVTLRCSPISGHKSVSWYQQVLGQGPQFIFQYYEKEERGRGNFPDRFSARQFPNYSSELNVNALLLGDSALYLCASSLPDRETQYFGPGTRLLVL.

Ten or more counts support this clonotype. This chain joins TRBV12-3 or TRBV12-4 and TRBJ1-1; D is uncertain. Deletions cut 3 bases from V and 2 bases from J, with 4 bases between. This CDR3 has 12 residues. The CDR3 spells CASSFSNTEAFF. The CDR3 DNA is TGTGCCAGCAGTTTCAGTAACACTGAAGCTTTCTTT.